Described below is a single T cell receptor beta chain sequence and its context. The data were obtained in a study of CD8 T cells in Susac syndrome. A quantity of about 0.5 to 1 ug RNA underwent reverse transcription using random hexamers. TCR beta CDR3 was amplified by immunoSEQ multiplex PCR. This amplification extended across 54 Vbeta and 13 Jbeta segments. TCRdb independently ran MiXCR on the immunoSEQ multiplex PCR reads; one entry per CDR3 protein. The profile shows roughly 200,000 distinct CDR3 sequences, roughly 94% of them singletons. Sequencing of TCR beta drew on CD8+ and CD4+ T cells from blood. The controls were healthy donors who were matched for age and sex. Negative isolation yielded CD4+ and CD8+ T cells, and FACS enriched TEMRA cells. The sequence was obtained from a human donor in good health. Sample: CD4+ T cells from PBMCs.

CDR3 in DNA: TGTGCCAGCAGTTTATGGACTAGCAGAGAAGAGACCCAGTACTTC. Translated, it gives CASSLWTSREETQYF. J is TRBJ2-5 and V is TRBV28, with 7 bases identical to TRBD2. This CDR3 region has 15 residues. J gave up 3 bases and V 0 bases, and 4 bases lay outside the gene matches. Germline lookup yields CDR1 MDHEN and CDR2 SYDVKM.